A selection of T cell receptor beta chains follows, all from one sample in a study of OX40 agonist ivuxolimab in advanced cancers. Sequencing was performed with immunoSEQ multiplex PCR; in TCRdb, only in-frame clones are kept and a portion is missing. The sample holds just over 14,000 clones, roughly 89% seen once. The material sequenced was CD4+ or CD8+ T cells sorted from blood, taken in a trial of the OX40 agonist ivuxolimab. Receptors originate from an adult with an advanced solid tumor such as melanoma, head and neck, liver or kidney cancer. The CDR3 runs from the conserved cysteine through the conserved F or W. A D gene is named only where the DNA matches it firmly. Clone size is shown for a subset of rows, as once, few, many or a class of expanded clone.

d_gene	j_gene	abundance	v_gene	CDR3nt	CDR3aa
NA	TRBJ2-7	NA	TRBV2	TGTGCCAGCAGTGAAGGCAGGACACTCTACGAGCAGTACTTC	CASSEGRTLYEQYF
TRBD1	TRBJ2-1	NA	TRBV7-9	TGTGCCAGCAGCTCCCCCCCTGGGACAGGGGGCCCGCGGGAGCAGTTCTTC	CASSSPPGTGGPREQFF
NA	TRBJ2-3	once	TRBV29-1	TGCAGCGTTGTAGCTGGGATGGATACGCAGTATTTT	CSVVAGMDTQYF
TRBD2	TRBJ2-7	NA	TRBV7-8	TGTGCCAGCAGCTACGGACTAGCGGGAACCCCATACGAGCAGTACTTC	CASSYGLAGTPYEQYF
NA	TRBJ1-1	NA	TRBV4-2	TGTGCCAGCAGCCAAATTCCCCAGAACACTGAAGCTTTCTTT	CASSQIPQNTEAFF
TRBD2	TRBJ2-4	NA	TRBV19	TGTGCCAGTAGTATAGATCTGGAGGGAGGGCGCAAAAACATTCAGTACTTC	CASSIDLEGGRKNIQYF
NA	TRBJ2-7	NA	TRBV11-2	TGTGCCAGCAGCCCCTTTTTCGCGGAGGAGTCCTACGAGCAGTACTTC	CASSPFFAEESYEQYF
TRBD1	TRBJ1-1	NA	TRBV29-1	TGCAGCGTAGAACCCGGACAGGGGCCTGAAGCTTTCTTT	CSVEPGQGPEAFF
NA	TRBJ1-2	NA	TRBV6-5	TGTGCCAGCAGTTATTCAGAGTTCTATGGCTACACCTTC	CASSYSEFYGYTF
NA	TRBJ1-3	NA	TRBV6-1	TGTGCCAGCAGTCAAGGTCCATGGACAGTTGGAAACACCATATATTTT	CASSQGPWTVGNTIYF
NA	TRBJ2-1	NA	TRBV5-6	TGTGCCAGTGTCGCTCTGGACAATGAGCAGTTCTTC	CASVALDNEQFF
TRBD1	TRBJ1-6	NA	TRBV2	TGTGCCAGCAGCGGGACAGGGGATAATTCACCCCTCCACTTT	CASSGTGDNSPLHF
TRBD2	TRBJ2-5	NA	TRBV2	TGTGCCAGCAGTGACCCTAGCGGAGAAGAGACCCAGTACTTC	CASSDPSGEETQYF
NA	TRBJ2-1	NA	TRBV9	TGTGCCAGCAGCGAGCCGGGACACTACAATGAGCAGTTCTTC	CASSEPGHYNEQFF
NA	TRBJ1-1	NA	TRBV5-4	TGTGCCAGCAGACCCGGGACGAACACTGAAGCTTTCTTT	CASRPGTNTEAFF
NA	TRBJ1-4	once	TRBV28	TGTGCCAGCAGTTTAAGTGAAAAACTGTTTTTT	CASSLSEKLFF
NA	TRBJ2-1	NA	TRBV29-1	TGCAGCGTTGAAACGGCCCCGAGCTCCTACAATGAGCAGTTCTTC	CSVETAPSSYNEQFF
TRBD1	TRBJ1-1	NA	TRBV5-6	TGTGCCAGCAGCTGGGACAGGGGGAGGATTGAAGCTTTCTTT	CASSWDRGRIEAFF
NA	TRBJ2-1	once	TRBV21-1	TGTGCCAGCAGCGCTTCATACAGGGCACCCTACAATGAGCAGTTCTTC	CASSASYRAPYNEQFF
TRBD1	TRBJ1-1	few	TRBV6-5	TGTGCCAGCAGTTACGGTGACAGGGGGTTGAACACTGAAGCTTTCTTT	CASSYGDRGLNTEAFF
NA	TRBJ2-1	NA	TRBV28	TGTGCCAGCAGTTTCTCCTGGGATGAGCAGTTCTTC	CASSFSWDEQFF
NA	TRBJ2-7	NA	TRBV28	TGTGCCAGCAGTTTACGTGGGGGCGGCTACGAGCAGTACTTC	CASSLRGGGYEQYF
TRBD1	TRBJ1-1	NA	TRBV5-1	TGCGCCAGCAGCAGCCTCCCGGGGCCGGGACAGGGACTCGACACTGAAGCTTTCTTT	CASSSLPGPGQGLDTEAFF
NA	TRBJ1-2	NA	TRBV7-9	TGTGCCAGCAGCTTACGGACGGGGCGGGCCTATGGCTACACCTTC	CASSLRTGRAYGYTF
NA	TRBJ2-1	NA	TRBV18	TGTGCCAGCTCCCTTAGGGGTGAGCAGTTCTTC	CASSLRGEQFF
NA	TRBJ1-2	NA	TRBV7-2	TGTGCCAGCAGCTTGGATTCAGGGGACGTAACCCTGTATGGCTACACCTTC	CASSLDSGDVTLYGYTF
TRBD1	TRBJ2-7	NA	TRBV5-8	TGTGCCAGCAGCTTCGGGGACAGAGAGACCTACGAGCAGTACTTC	CASSFGDRETYEQYF
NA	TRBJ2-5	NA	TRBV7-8	TGTGCCAGCAGCAACTGGGACCTCGGCGTAGAGACCCAGTACTTC	CASSNWDLGVETQYF
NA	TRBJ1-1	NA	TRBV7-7	TGTGCCAGCAGCTCGGACATGAACACTGAAGCTTTCTTT	CASSSDMNTEAFF
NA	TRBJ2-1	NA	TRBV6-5	TGTGCCAGCAGTTACACCTCAGGGATGGAGGGGTTCTTC	CASSYTSGMEGFF
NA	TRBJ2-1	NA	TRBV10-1	TGCGCCAGCAGTGGGGACTCCTACAATGAGCAGTTCTTC	CASSGDSYNEQFF
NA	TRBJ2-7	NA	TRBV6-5	TGTGCCAGCAGTTACTCGAAGCCAGACGAGCAGTACTTC	CASSYSKPDEQYF
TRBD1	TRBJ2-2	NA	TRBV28	TGTGCCAGCAGTTTACGATCGGGACAGGGGACTGGATGGGAGCTGTTTTTT	CASSLRSGQGTGWELFF
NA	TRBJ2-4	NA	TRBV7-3	TGTGCCAGCAGCCCTGTTGGGGGCTCGGTCCAGTACTTC	CASSPVGGSVQYF
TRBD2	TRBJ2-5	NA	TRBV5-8	TGTGCCAGCAGTTACGGGAGGGTCGAGACCCAGTACTTC	CASSYGRVETQYF
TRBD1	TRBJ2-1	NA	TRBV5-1	TGCGCCAGCAGCTTGGGCCGGGACAGGGGCTACAATGAGCAGTTCTTC	CASSLGRDRGYNEQFF
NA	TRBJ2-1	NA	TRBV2	TGTGCCAGCACCGGGAGAATCTACAATGAGCAGTTCTTC	CASTGRIYNEQFF
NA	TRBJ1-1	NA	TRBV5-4	TGTGCCAGCAGCCTTGACAAGAACACTGAAGCTTTCTTT	CASSLDKNTEAFF
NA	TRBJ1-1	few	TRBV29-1	TGCAGCGTTGTCAGGGTTGAAGCTTTCTTT	CSVVRVEAFF
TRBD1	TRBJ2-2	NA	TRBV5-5	TGTGCCAGCACCCCAGGCGGGACAGGTCGCACCGGGGAGCTGTTTTTT	CASTPGGTGRTGELFF
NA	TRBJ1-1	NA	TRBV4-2	TGTGCCAGCAGCCCCAGCGGGACCGCAGGTGAAGCTTTCTTT	CASSPSGTAGEAFF
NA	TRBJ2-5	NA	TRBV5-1	TGCGCCAGCAGCTCCGCGGGACAAACAGACCAAGAGACCCAGTACTTC	CASSSAGQTDQETQYF
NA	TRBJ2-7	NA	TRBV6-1	TGTGCCAGCAGTCCCTATCTGGACGAGCAGTACTTC	CASSPYLDEQYF
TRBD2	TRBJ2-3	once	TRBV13	TGTGCCAGCAGCTTAGGACTAGCGGGAGCCACAGATACGCAGTATTTT	CASSLGLAGATDTQYF
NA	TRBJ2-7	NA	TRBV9	TGTGCCAGCAGCCCACGTGAAGGGGGGCGGGTCGAGCAGTACTTC	CASSPREGGRVEQYF